The T cell receptor (beta chain) under discussion was sequenced for a study of blood T cell repertoires in COVID-19. Looked up from germline, CDR1 is GTSNPN and CDR2 is SVGIG (reference sequence). The CDR3 extends over 15 amino acids. V dropped 2 bases and J dropped 0 bases, with 11 bases sitting between them. Per the study methods: Reference gene primer amplification in the assay estimated nucleated cell counts. Repertoires were generated with immunoSEQ multiplex PCR, while TCRdb's copy carries only in-frame clones and drops some. V, J and clone size are those of that table, while D and trimming were read from the DNA. The sample records 250,000 to 350,000 clones, 80% to 90% being singletons. Participant ages covered about 18 to 100 years across 20 to 30 US areas. Cohorts were based on clinical histories the participants reported. Either two negative PCRs, clearance, or symptom resolution qualified Cohort 3 donors as recovered.

Sequences were obtained from PBMCs or T cells enriched from blood (not recorded which). The J gene is TRBJ2-1, the V gene TRBV30; perhaps TRBD2 as D (6 bases). The clonotype comes from a woman between 18 and 29 years old who had recovered from COVID-19. The CDR3 reads CAWSPGGSSYNEQFF. In DNA form, the CDR3 reads TGTGCCTGGAGTCCTGGGGGGAGCTCCTACAATGAGCAGTTCTTC.